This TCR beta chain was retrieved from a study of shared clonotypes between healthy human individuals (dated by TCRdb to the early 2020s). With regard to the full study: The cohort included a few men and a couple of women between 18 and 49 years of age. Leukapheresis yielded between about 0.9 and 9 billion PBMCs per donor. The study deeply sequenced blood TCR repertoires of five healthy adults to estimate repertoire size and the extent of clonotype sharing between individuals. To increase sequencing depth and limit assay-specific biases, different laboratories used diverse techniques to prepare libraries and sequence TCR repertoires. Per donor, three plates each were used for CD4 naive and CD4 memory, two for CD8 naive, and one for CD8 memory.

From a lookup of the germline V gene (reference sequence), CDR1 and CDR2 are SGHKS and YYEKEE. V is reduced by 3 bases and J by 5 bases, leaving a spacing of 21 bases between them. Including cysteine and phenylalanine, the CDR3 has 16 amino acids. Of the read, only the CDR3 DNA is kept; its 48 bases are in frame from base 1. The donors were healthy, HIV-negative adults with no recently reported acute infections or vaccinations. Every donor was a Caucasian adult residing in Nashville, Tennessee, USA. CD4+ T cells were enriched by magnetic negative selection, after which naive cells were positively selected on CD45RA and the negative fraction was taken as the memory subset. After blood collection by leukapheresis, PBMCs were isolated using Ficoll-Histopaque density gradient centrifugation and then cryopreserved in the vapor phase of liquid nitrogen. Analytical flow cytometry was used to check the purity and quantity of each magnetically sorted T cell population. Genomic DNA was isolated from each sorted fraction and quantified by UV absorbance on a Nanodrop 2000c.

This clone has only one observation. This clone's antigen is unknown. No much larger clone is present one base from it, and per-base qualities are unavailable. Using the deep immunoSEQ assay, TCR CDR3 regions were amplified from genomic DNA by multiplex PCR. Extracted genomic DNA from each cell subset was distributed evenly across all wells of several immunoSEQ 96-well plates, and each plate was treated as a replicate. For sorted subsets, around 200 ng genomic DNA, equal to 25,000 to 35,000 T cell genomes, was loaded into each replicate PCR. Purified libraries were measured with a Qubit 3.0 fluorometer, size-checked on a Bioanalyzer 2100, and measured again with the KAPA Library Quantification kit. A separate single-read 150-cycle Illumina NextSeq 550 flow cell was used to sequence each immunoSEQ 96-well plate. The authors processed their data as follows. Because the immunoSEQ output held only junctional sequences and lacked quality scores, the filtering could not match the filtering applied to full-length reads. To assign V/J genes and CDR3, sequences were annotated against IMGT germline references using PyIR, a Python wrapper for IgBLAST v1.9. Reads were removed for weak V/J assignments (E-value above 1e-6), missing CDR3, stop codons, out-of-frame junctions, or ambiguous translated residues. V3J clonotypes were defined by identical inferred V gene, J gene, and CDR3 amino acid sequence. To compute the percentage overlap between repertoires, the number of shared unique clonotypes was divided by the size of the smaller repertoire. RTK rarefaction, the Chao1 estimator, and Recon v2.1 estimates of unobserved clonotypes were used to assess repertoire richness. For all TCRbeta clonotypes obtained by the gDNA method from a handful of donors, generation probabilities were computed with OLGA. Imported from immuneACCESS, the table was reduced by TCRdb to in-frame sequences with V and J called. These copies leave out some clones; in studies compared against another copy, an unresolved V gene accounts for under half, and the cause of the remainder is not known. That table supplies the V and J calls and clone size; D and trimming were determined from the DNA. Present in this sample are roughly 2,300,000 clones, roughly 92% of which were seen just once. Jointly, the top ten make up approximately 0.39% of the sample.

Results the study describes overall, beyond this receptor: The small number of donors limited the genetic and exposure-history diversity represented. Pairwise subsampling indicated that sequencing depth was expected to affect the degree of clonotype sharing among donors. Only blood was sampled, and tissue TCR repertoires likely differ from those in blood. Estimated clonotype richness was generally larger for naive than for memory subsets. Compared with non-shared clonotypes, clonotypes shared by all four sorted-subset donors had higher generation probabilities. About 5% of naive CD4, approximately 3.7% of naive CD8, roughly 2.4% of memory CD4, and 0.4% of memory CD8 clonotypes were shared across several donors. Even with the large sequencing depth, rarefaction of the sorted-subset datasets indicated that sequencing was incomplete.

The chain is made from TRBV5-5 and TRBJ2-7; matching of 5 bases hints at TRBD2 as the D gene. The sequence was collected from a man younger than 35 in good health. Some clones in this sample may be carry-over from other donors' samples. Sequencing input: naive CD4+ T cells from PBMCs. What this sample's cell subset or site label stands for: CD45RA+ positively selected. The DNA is TGTGCCAGCAGCTCGGGGTGGCAGGCGATAGTAAACGAGCAGTACTTC. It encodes CASSSGWQAIVNEQYF.